The rows below give T cell receptor beta chains drawn from one sample of a study of blood T cell repertoires in COVID-19. Using immunoSEQ multiplex PCR, the repertoire was profiled, and TCRdb retains in-frame clones only, with some absent. In the table there are approximately 240,000 clones, roughly 87% of which are singletons. The sample comprised PBMCs or T cells enriched from blood (not recorded which). These receptors were obtained from a woman aged 25 to 45 with acute COVID-19. The CDR3 runs from the conserved cysteine through the conserved F or W. Fields, in order: D gene, V gene, J gene, clone size, CDR3 protein, CDR3 DNA. The D gene is left open where the match is weak. Clone size is not always given. Where it is, it says once, few, many or a class for expanded clones.

TRBD1	TRBV2	TRBJ1-2	.	CASSEFKGASYGYTF	TGTGCCAGCAGTGAATTCAAGGGGGCGTCCTATGGCTACACCTTC
.	TRBV12-3/TRBV12-4	TRBJ2-7	.	CASTSGQSYEQYF	TGTGCCAGCACTAGCGGACAGTCCTACGAGCAGTACTTC
TRBD1	TRBV4-1	TRBJ2-1	.	CASSQDQRQGIFEQFF	TGCGCCAGCAGCCAAGATCAGCGACAGGGGATTTTCGAGCAGTTCTTC
TRBD2	TRBV28	TRBJ2-3	once	CASNEASGRTDTQYF	TGTGCCAGCAACGAGGCTAGCGGGAGAACAGATACGCAGTATTTT
.	TRBV3-1/TRBV3-2	TRBJ1-1	.	CASSQRSELNTEAFF	TGTGCCAGCAGCCAGCGATCCGAGCTGAACACTGAAGCTTTCTTT
TRBD2	TRBV7-4	TRBJ2-7	once	CASSLEARGVGEQYF	TGTGCCAGCAGCTTAGAAGCGCGGGGGGTGGGCGAGCAGTACTTC
TRBD2	TRBV9	TRBJ2-2	.	CASQPGGTGELFF	TGTGCCAGTCAACCGGGAGGCACCGGGGAGCTGTTTTTT
TRBD1	TRBV7-2	TRBJ1-5	.	CASSSQDRVSNQPQHF	TGTGCCAGCAGCTCCCAGGACAGGGTGAGCAATCAGCCCCAGCATTTT
TRBD1	TRBV6-5	TRBJ1-2	.	CASQGDYGYTF	TGTGCCAGTCAGGGGGACTATGGCTACACCTTC
.	TRBV27	TRBJ2-7	.	CASSLSVGGAIYEQYF	TGTGCCAGCAGTTTATCGGTTGGAGGGGCGATTTACGAGCAGTACTTC
TRBD1	TRBV19	TRBJ1-5	.	CASSILDRGHQPQHF	TGTGCCAGTAGTATCCTGGACAGGGGGCATCAGCCCCAGCATTTT
TRBD1	TRBV2	TRBJ1-2	.	CASSYAGTGIGGYTF	TGTGCCAGCAGCTATGCCGGGACAGGGATTGGGGGCTACACCTTC
.	TRBV6-1	TRBJ2-4	.	CASSELRGQKNIQYF	TGTGCCAGCAGTGAATTAAGGGGTCAGAAAAACATTCAGTACTTC
.	TRBV4-1	TRBJ1-4	.	CASRDTTGHLNEKLFF	TGCGCCAGCAGGGACACAACGGGACATCTCAATGAAAAACTGTTTTTT
TRBD1	TRBV6-5	TRBJ1-2	.	CASSLGTGVGYTF	TGTGCCAGCAGTCTAGGGACAGGGGTCGGCTACACCTTC
TRBD2	TRBV3-1/TRBV3-2	TRBJ2-1	once	CASDGGGADEQFF	TGTGCCAGCGACGGGGGAGGGGCCGACGAGCAGTTCTTC
TRBD1	TRBV5-6	TRBJ1-2	.	CASSSFSVGTGGYYGYTF	TGTGCCAGCAGCTCCTTCTCGGTAGGGACAGGGGGCTACTATGGCTACACCTTC
.	TRBV6-5	TRBJ1-2	.	CASSYRTDYGYTF	TGTGCCAGCAGTTACAGGACAGACTATGGCTACACCTTC
.	TRBV7-9	TRBJ2-7	.	CASSLVRGTLPSYEQYF	TGTGCCAGCAGCTTAGTCAGGGGCACCCTTCCTTCCTACGAGCAGTACTTC
.	TRBV5-4	TRBJ1-2	.	CASSWRSGRGEGYTF	TGTGCCAGCAGCTGGAGATCTGGCCGGGGTGAGGGCTACACCTTC
.	TRBV15	TRBJ1-3	.	CATSRDLDIPGNTIYF	TGTGCCACCAGCAGAGACCTGGACATCCCTGGAAACACCATATATTTT
.	TRBV6-5	TRBJ1-1	few	CASRPQRYTEAFF	TGTGCCAGCAGACCCCAGCGATACACTGAAGCTTTCTTT
TRBD1	TRBV7-9	TRBJ1-1	once	CASSSQGAPEAFF	TGTGCCAGCAGCTCACAGGGGGCCCCTGAAGCTTTCTTT
TRBD2	TRBV29-1	TRBJ2-1	.	CSVHSGSLGNEQFF	TGCAGCGTTCATAGCGGGAGTCTGGGGAATGAGCAGTTCTTC
.	TRBV3-1/TRBV3-2	TRBJ2-7	.	CASSQDDTASYF	TGTGCCAGCAGCCAAGACGACACGGCCTCGTACTTC
.	TRBV13	TRBJ1-2	.	CASSSPGSGYTF	TGTGCCAGCAGCTCCCCGGGATCTGGCTACACCTTC
.	TRBV30	TRBJ1-4	.	CAWSGVTVNEKLFF	TGTGCCTGGAGTGGAGTGACAGTTAATGAAAAACTGTTTTTT
.	TRBV10-3	TRBJ1-2	.	CAISEFQHLYGYTF	TGTGCCATCAGTGAGTTCCAACACCTCTATGGCTACACCTTC
TRBD2	TRBV2	TRBJ2-3	.	CASLGAAGGNRRGDTQYF	TGTGCCAGCCTAGGGGCTGCGGGGGGGAACCGGAGGGGAGATACGCAGTATTTT
.	TRBV27	TRBJ2-3	.	CASSPTGDTQYF	TGTGCCAGCAGTCCCACCGGTGATACGCAGTATTTT
TRBD1	TRBV7-2	TRBJ1-2	.	CAIRPFDRGLYGYTF	TGTGCCATCCGCCCCTTCGACAGGGGGCTTTATGGCTACACCTTC
TRBD2	TRBV5-1	TRBJ2-5	.	CASSFSVASGGIQETQYF	TGCGCCAGCAGCTTCTCCGTCGCAAGCGGGGGGATTCAAGAGACCCAGTACTTC
.	TRBV7-6	TRBJ2-3	.	CASSLALGGASTDTQYF	TGTGCCAGCAGCTTAGCGCTGGGGGGGGCTAGCACAGATACGCAGTATTTT
.	TRBV21-1	TRBJ2-7	once	CASITLAGVGEQYF	TGTGCCAGCATCACTCTAGCGGGAGTAGGCGAGCAGTACTTC
TRBD1	TRBV14	TRBJ2-7	.	CASSRTGSYEQYF	TGTGCCAGCAGCCGGACAGGTTCCTACGAGCAGTACTTC
TRBD2	TRBV6-5	TRBJ2-2	.	CASSYSGVNTGELFF	TGTGCCAGCAGTTATAGCGGGGTGAACACCGGGGAGCTGTTTTTT
.	TRBV3-1/TRBV3-2	TRBJ1-1	.	CASSLRDTEAFF	TGTGCCAGCAGCTTACGGGACACTGAAGCTTTCTTT
TRBD1	TRBV28	TRBJ2-5	.	CASSLGQIQETQYF	TGTGCCAGCAGTCTGGGACAGATCCAAGAGACCCAGTACTTC
.	TRBV7-9	TRBJ1-2	.	CASSLAAPGRQGTYGYTF	TGTGCCAGCAGCTTAGCCGCTCCGGGACGCCAAGGGACATATGGCTACACCTTC
TRBD1	TRBV7-9	TRBJ2-7	.	CASSPQGAIPYEQYF	TGTGCCAGCAGCCCACAGGGGGCGATCCCCTACGAGCAGTACTTC
TRBD2	TRBV20-1	TRBJ2-1	.	CSASGLAGEGYNEQFF	TGCAGTGCTAGTGGACTAGCGGGAGAAGGGTACAATGAGCAGTTCTTC
TRBD1	TRBV7-8	TRBJ2-1	.	CASTGTGKNNEQFF	TGTGCCAGCACCGGGACAGGGAAAAACAATGAGCAGTTCTTC
TRBD2	TRBV19	TRBJ2-7	.	CASSRRTSGNLGDEQYF	TGTGCCAGTAGTCGCAGGACTAGCGGGAACCTGGGCGACGAGCAGTACTTC
TRBD1	TRBV7-8	TRBJ1-5	.	CASARQGNSNQPQHF	TGTGCCAGCGCCAGACAGGGGAATAGCAATCAGCCCCAGCATTTT
.	TRBV6-5	TRBJ2-4	.	CASKQLAKNIQYF	TGTGCCAGCAAACAGCTAGCCAAAAACATTCAGTACTTC
TRBD2	TRBV2	TRBJ2-5	.	CASTGTSGSRGETQYF	TGTGCCAGCACCGGGACTAGCGGGAGTCGCGGGGAGACCCAGTACTTC
TRBD1	TRBV4-1	TRBJ1-1	.	CASSQHATGEVTEAFF	TGCGCCAGCAGCCAACACGCGACAGGGGAGGTCACTGAAGCTTTCTTT
TRBD2	TRBV13	TRBJ2-1	.	CASSLALAGNNEQFF	TGTGCCAGCAGCTTAGCACTAGCGGGGAACAATGAGCAGTTCTTC
.	TRBV6-5	TRBJ1-6	.	CASSYAGRAGSPLHF	TGTGCCAGCAGTTACGCTGGGAGGGCGGGTTCACCCCTCCACTTT
.	TRBV2	TRBJ1-2	.	CASSIATQAIYGYTF	TGTGCCAGCAGCATCGCGACACAAGCAATCTATGGCTACACCTTC
.	TRBV28	TRBJ1-2	once	CASTSSNYGYTF	TGTGCCAGCACATCATCTAACTATGGCTACACCTTC
.	TRBV5-1	TRBJ2-5	.	CASGTSSQETQYF	TGCGCCAGCGGTACTAGCAGCCAAGAGACCCAGTACTTC
.	TRBV25-1	TRBJ1-2	few	CASREGGGYTF	TGTGCCAGCAGAGAGGGTGGAGGCTACACCTTC
TRBD1	TRBV5-1	TRBJ1-5	.	CASSPGTGWAQPQHF	TGCGCCAGCAGCCCCGGGACAGGGTGGGCTCAGCCCCAGCATTTT